The sequence of this T cell receptor (beta chain) was determined in a study of T cells in women clearing cervical HPV infection. Study-level findings and limits: CIN3+ cases had significantly higher TCR richness than controls; evenness did not differ.

Sequencing was performed with immunoSEQ multiplex PCR; in TCRdb, only in-frame clones are kept and a portion is missing. This repertoire comprises some 30,000 clones; its ten largest clones make up roughly 7.3%. All donors had a single incident cervical HPV16 infection, not prevalent. On this clone: Its antigen is not identified. The read halts 3 residues ahead of the CDR3 end, with the missing end drawn from the germline J gene.

There are 12 residues in the CDR3. Germline CDR1 is SGHTA and CDR2 is FQGNSA. The V end was cut by 5 bases, the J end by 2 bases, with 5 bases between. The J gene is TRBJ2-3, the V gene TRBV7-2, with D uncertain. This sequence was found in a woman aged 18 to 75 with a cervical HPV16 infection that either progressed to CIN3+ or cleared (not recorded which). Sequenced sample: blood buffy coat. The sequenced CDR3 bases are TGTGCCAGCAGCCCTTTCACAGATACG. Its protein product is CASSPFTDT. The complete CDR3 reads CASSPFTDTQYF. The entire variable domain, with the rest obtained from reference TRBV7-2 and TRBJ2-3, is as follows: GAGVSQSPSNKVTEKGKDVELRCDPISGHTALYWYRQSLGQGLEFLIYFQGNSAPDKSGLPSDRFSAERTGGSVSTLTIQRTQQEDSAVYLCASSPFTDTQYFGPGTRLTVL.